A single sample is the source of the 32 T cell receptor beta chains below, sequenced in a study of early T cells in non-severe SARS-CoV-2 infection. From the 5' RACE reads, TCRdb called clonotypes with MiXCR, one entry per CDR3 protein. Here the sample spans about 29,000 distinct CDR3 sequences, more than 3.5% being singletons. Sequenced input: whole blood. Source of these receptors: an adult who was a healthcare worker with PCR-confirmed SARS-CoV-2 infection or an uninfected control (not recorded which).

This clonotype turned up a few times. The chain uses TRBV20-1 and TRBJ2-1, with D possibly TRBD2 on 6 matching bases. V was shortened by 5 bases and J by 8 bases, with 19 bases between the two germline ends. This CDR3 comprises 14 residues. Per the germline V gene, CDR1 is DFQATT and CDR2 is SNEGSKA (reference sequence). CDR3 nucleotide sequence: TGCAGTGCTCCTTTTGGGGGGAGAGCCGATGAGCAGTTCTTC. Its protein product is CSAPFGGRADEQFF.

Only a few counts were recorded for this clonotype. V and J are TRBV5-4 and TRBJ1-2; 7 nucleotides match TRBD1. This CDR3 region has 13 residues. Germline CDR1 and CDR2: SGHNT and YYREEE (reference sequence). The J segment lost 4 bases and the V segment lost 5 bases, leaving 5 bases of the junction unmatched. CDR3 bases: TGTGCCAGCAGATTGAAGGGGGCCTATGGCTACACCTTC. Translation gives CASRLKGAYGYTF. Combining the CDR3 with reference TRBV5-4 and TRBJ1-2 gives the whole variable domain ETGVTQSPTHLIKTRGQQVTLRCSSQSGHNTVSWYQQALGQGPQFIFQYYREEENGRGNFPPRFSGLQFPNYSSELNVNALELDDSALYLCASRLKGAYGYTFGSGTRLTVV.

There are many counts of this clonotype. The rearrangement links TRBV27 to TRBJ2-6, with 7 nucleotides matching TRBD2. Germline-derived CDR1 and CDR2 are MNHEY and SMNVEV (reference sequence). This CDR3 spans 18 amino acids. After removal of 10 bases from V and 0 bases from J, the junction contained 15 bases not matched to a gene. CDR3 residues: CATGPPKRESSGANVLTF. DNA for the CDR3: TGTGCCACCGGCCCCCCCAAGCGGGAAAGCTCTGGGGCCAACGTCCTGACTTTC.

This clonotype showed up many times. The rearrangement links TRBV7-9 to TRBJ2-5, with 10 bases aligning to TRBD2. Trimming cost V 4 bases and J 5 bases; bases outside gene matches: 4. Germline CDR1 reads SEHNR; CDR2 reads FQNEAQ (reference sequence). The CDR3 length is 14 residues. Here the CDR3 reads CASSSGTSVETQYF. CDR3 coding DNA: TGTGCCAGCAGCTCCGGGACTAGCGTCGAGACCCAGTACTTC.

This clonotype occurred many times. V is TRBV15 and J is TRBJ2-2; the D gene is possibly TRBD1 (5 bases). The CDR3 is made up of 16 amino acids. Germline loops: CDR1 LNHNV, CDR2 YYDKDF (reference sequence). Trimming took 0 bases from V and 7 from J, leaving 15 bases between them. The CDR3 is CATSRDLGALGGELFF. The CDR3 DNA reads TGTGCCACCAGCAGAGATCTTGGGGCCCTCGGCGGGGAGCTGTTTTTT.

The chain is built from TRBV7-6 and TRBJ2-5; D remains ambiguous. The CDR3 extends over 13 amino acids. Germline CDR1 SGHVS, CDR2 FNYEAQ. The V end lost 5 bases, the J end lost 5 bases, and 12 bases lay between the germline ends. CDR3 protein: CASSVTWRETQYF. The CDR3 DNA follows: TGTGCCAGCAGCGTTACTTGGCGGGAGACCCAGTACTTC.

This clonotype was seen ten or more times. The chain joins TRBV2 to TRBJ2-1; D is ambiguous. Germline V CDR1 and CDR2: SNHLY, FYNNEI. CDR3 length: 14 residues. V was trimmed by 3 bases and J by 9 bases, leaving 15 bases between them. The DNA for the CDR3 is TGTGCCAGCAGTGATCGGTGGGCGGACGGTGAGCAGTTCTTC. Protein: CASSDRWADGEQFF. Together with reference TRBV2 and TRBJ2-1, the CDR3 gives the full variable domain: EPEVTQTPSHQVTQMGQEVILRCVPISNHLYFYWYRQILGQKVEFLVSFYNNEISEKSEIFDDQFSVERPDGSNFTLKIRSTKLEDSAMYFCASSDRWADGEQFFGPGTRLTVL.

The rearrangement links TRBV9 to TRBJ2-1; D is perhaps TRBD2 (6 bases). This CDR3 is 16 amino acids long. Germline values: CDR1 SGDLS, CDR2 YYNGEE. The V end was cut by 0 bases, the J end by 8 bases, with 18 bases between. The CDR3 reads CASSVEVRLVLDEQFF. The CDR3 region has the DNA TGTGCCAGCAGCGTAGAGGTGAGACTAGTTCTGGATGAGCAGTTCTTC. Together with reference TRBV9 and TRBJ2-1, the CDR3 gives the full variable domain: DSGVTQTPKHLITATGQRVTLRCSPRSGDLSVYWYQQSLDQGLQFLIQYYNGEERAKGNILERFSAQQFPDLHSELNLSSLELGDSALYFCASSVEVRLVLDEQFFGPGTRLTVL.

This clonotype was observed at least ten times. Here the CDR3 reads CASTETSGYEQYF. For the CDR3, the DNA is TGTGCCAGCACCGAGACTAGCGGTTACGAGCAGTACTTC. The chain joins TRBV5-6 to TRBJ2-7, with TRBD2 matching 9 bases. J gave up 4 bases and V 6 bases, and 5 bases lay outside the gene matches. The CDR3 runs 13 residues. CDR1 is SGHDT and CDR2 is YYEEEE in the germline V gene.

Many counts were recorded for this clonotype. The chain has TRBV12-5 and TRBJ1-5; tentative D call: TRBD1 (5 bases). The CDR3 has 15 residues. Trimming removed 6 bases from V and 4 bases from J, with 16 bases in between. CDR1 is LGHNT, CDR2 FRNRAP, per germline. The CDR3 is CASGPPGRINQPQHF. The CDR3 DNA reads TGTGCTAGTGGCCCACCGGGACGTATTAATCAGCCCCAGCATTTT. Together with reference TRBV12-5 and TRBJ1-5, the CDR3 gives the full variable domain: DARVTQTPRHKVTEMGQEVTMRCQPILGHNTVFWYRQTMMQGLELLAYFRNRAPLDDSGMPKDRFSAEMPDATLATLKIQPSEPRDSAVYFCASGPPGRINQPQHFGDGTRLSIL.

The rearrangement joins TRBV2 to TRBJ2-7; 8 nucleotides match TRBD2. The CDR3 covers 13 residues. Germline V gene lookup returns CDR1 SNHLY and CDR2 FYNNEI. V was pared by 2 bases and J by 4 bases, with 1 base of the junction left unmatched. The CDR3 spells CASSEPGGYEQYF. In nucleotides, the CDR3 is TGTGCCAGCAGTGAACCGGGGGGGTACGAGCAGTACTTC.

This clonotype was found many times. The genes are TRBV5-1 and TRBJ1-1; a weak D match, TRBD1 (5 bases). The germline CDR1 and CDR2 sequences are SGHRS and YFSETQ. V lost 0 bases and J lost 0, with 6 bases in between. The CDR3 totals 14 residues. DNA for the CDR3: TGCGCCAGCAGCTTGGGCAGGGTGAACACTGAAGCTTTCTTT. Translated: CASSLGRVNTEAFF.

At least ten counts were recorded for this clonotype. The rearrangement links TRBV20-1 to TRBJ1-6; TRBD1 might be the D (6 bases). Germline-derived CDR1 and CDR2 are DFQATT and SNEGSKA (reference sequence). The CDR3 loop spans 13 amino acids. Trimming removed 4 bases at V and 5 bases at J, with 9 bases between. The CDR3 DNA reads as TGCAGTGCTACTAGGGGGGATAATTCACCCCTCCACTTT. As protein: CSATRGDNSPLHF.

This clonotype was counted many times. In nucleotides, the CDR3 is TGCAGTCACACAGAATCTAGCACAGATACGCAGTATTTT. Encoded protein: CSHTESSTDTQYF. The chain couples TRBV20-1 to TRBJ2-3; D gene unclear. CDR1 and CDR2 from the germline V gene are DFQATT and SNEGSKA (reference sequence). The CDR3 spans 13 residues. Trimming took 8 bases from V and 0 from J, leaving 12 bases between them.

This clonotype was counted at least ten times. The chain carries TRBV25-1 and TRBJ1-2, with no clear D. The length of the CDR3 is 14 residues. The V and J ends lost 6 bases and 4 bases respectively, with 15 bases between them. Germline assignment: CDR1 MGHDK and CDR2 SYGVNS. CDR3 amino acids: CASSELGSPYGYTF. CDR3 in DNA: TGTGCCAGCAGCGAACTTGGCAGCCCCTATGGCTACACCTTC.

There are many counts of this clonotype. CDR3 DNA sequence: TGTGCCAGCAGCCAGGGGGTAGCTCTCTCTGGAAACACCATATATTTT. This encodes CASSQGVALSGNTIYF. The chain is built from TRBV7-2 and TRBJ1-3, with 7 nucleotides matching TRBD1. Looked up from germline, CDR1 is SGHTA and CDR2 is FQGNSA. The CDR3 is 16 amino acids. Trimming took 5 bases from V and 0 from J; bases not matched to a gene: 7.

By its share, this clonotype is medium-sized. This chain uses TRBV7-2 with TRBJ2-7; D is possibly TRBD1 (6 bases). In germline, CDR1 is SGHTA, CDR2 FQGNSA. Trimming cost V 5 bases and J 0 bases, with 11 bases left between them. CDR3 size: 14 residues. The CDR3 reads CASSQTGLSYEQYF. DNA of the CDR3: TGTGCCAGCAGCCAGACAGGCCTCTCCTACGAGCAGTACTTC. Full variable domain (rest looked up from reference TRBV7-2 and TRBJ2-7): GAGVSQSPSNKVTEKGKDVELRCDPISGHTALYWYRQSLGQGLEFLIYFQGNSAPDKSGLPSDRFSAERTGGSVSTLTIQRTQQEDSAVYLCASSQTGLSYEQYFGPGTRLTVT.

This clonotype showed up many times. The chain is built from TRBV7-2 and TRBJ2-1, with D unresolved. The CDR3 is 15 residues long. Deletions cut 2 bases from V and 0 bases from J, with 8 bases between. The V gene's germline CDR1 is SGHTA and CDR2 FQGNSA. CDR3: CASSLTPSSYNEQFF. Written as DNA, the CDR3 is TGTGCCAGCAGCTTAACTCCAAGCTCCTACAATGAGCAGTTCTTC.

This clonotype came up a few times. The chain couples TRBV18 to TRBJ2-1; 8 nucleotides match TRBD2. Germline V gene lookup returns CDR1 KGHSH and CDR2 LQKENI. The CDR3 is made up of 15 amino acids. V lost 5 bases to trimming and J lost 8 bases; unmatched junction nucleotides: 11. The CDR3: CASSSPASGSYEQFF. The CDR3 nucleotides read TGTGCCAGCTCATCTCCTGCTAGCGGGTCCTATGAGCAGTTCTTC.

In its sample, this clonotype was seen many times. V gene TRBV28 combines with J gene TRBJ1-4; 11 nucleotides line up with TRBD1. Germline values: CDR1 MDHEN, CDR2 SYDVKM. This CDR3 contains 17 residues. Losses at the gene ends were 6 bases for V and 8 bases for J; bases not matched to a gene: 14. The CDR3 here is CASSSPRQGQGGEKLFF. The CDR3 region has the DNA TGTGCCAGCAGCTCCCCCCGTCAGGGACAGGGGGGCGAAAAACTGTTTTTT.

The chain uses TRBV6-1 and TRBJ2-7; 8 nucleotides match TRBD1. The CDR3 is made up of 16 amino acids. Germline V gives CDR1 MNHNS, CDR2 SASEGT. The J segment lost 2 bases and the V segment lost 5 bases, leaving 11 bases of the junction unmatched. The CDR3 nucleotides are TGTGCCAGCAGTACACAGGGGGTAAGTTGGACCTACGAGCAGTACTTC. Its translation: CASSTQGVSWTYEQYF.

This clonotype was seen at least ten times. The rearrangement joins TRBV18 to TRBJ2-7; TRBD1 or TRBD2 may be the D gene (5 bases each). V lost 4 bases and J 6 bases, leaving 25 bases between the germline ends. Germline lookup yields CDR1 KGHSH and CDR2 LQKENI. CDR3 length: 17 amino acids. DNA of the CDR3: TGTGCCAGCTCACAATTATACCGGGACGGTTTTCTGGCCGAGCAGTACTTC. Amino acids: CASSQLYRDGFLAEQYF.

This clonotype was recorded many times. The chain is built from TRBV2 and TRBJ2-7; no clear D. Germline CDR1 reads SNHLY; CDR2 reads FYNNEI. The CDR3 runs to 10 residues. V was cut by 5 bases and J by 4 bases, with 3 bases left in between. CDR3 DNA: TGTGCCAGCAGTAGGTACGAGCAGTACTTC. Its protein is CASSRYEQYF.

This clonotype was detected only a few times. The chain recombines TRBV7-3 with TRBJ1-1, with D uncertain. V was cut by 2 bases and J by 1 base, with 5 bases left in between. Germline V gene sequence: CDR1 SGHTA, CDR2 FQGTGA. This CDR3 is 13 amino acids long. The CDR3 nucleotides read TGTGCCAGCAGCTTAGAGGGGAACACTGAAGCTTTCTTT. Protein product: CASSLEGNTEAFF.

This clonotype was seen repeatedly, ten times or more. J is TRBJ2-3 and V is TRBV11-3; possibly TRBD2 for D (5 bases). Germline V lookup: CDR1 SGHNT, CDR2 YENEEA. The CDR3 extends over 15 amino acids. The ends were cut back, 0 bases at V and 8 bases at J, with 15 bases in the middle. CDR3 loop: CASSLDLAIGVTQYF. The DNA for the CDR3 is TGTGCCAGCAGCTTAGATCTAGCCATTGGCGTTACGCAGTATTTT.

V gene TRBV5-5 combines with J gene TRBJ2-1; perhaps TRBD2 as D (6 bases). The CDR3 has 15 residues. V lost 1 base and J 7 bases, leaving 15 bases between the germline ends. Per germline, CDR1 SGHKS and CDR2 YYEKEE (reference sequence). The DNA for the CDR3 is TGTGCCAGCAGCTTGTACGGGGGAGCGGGTAATGAGCAGTTCTTC. Its translation: CASSLYGGAGNEQFF.

This clonotype was recorded many times. The chain combines TRBV12-3 or TRBV12-4 with TRBJ2-5; D unresolved. V was cut by 2 bases and J by 5 bases, with 9 bases left in between. The CDR3 covers 13 residues. CDR3: CASSLHQGETQYF. In DNA form, the CDR3 reads TGTGCCAGCAGTTTACATCAAGGGGAGACCCAGTACTTC.

This clonotype was observed many times. The rearrangement links TRBV12-5 to TRBJ2-1; 7 bases match TRBD2. CDR3 size: 13 residues. Germline CDR1 is LGHNT and CDR2 is FRNRAP. J lost 9 bases, V lost 5 bases, and 7 bases had no gene match. The CDR3 loop is CASGVMRGSEQFF. In DNA, the CDR3 is TGTGCTAGTGGTGTAATGCGGGGGTCTGAGCAGTTCTTC.

This clonotype was seen more than once but under ten times. The rearrangement uses TRBV18 and TRBJ2-7, with D possibly being TRBD1 (7 bases). Germline assignment: CDR1 KGHSH and CDR2 LQKENI. This CDR3 region has 15 residues. Between the trimmed V and J ends, which lost 2 bases and 6 bases, there was a span of 17 bases. The CDR3 DNA sequence: TGTGCCAGCTCACCAGGGCAGGGGGGCCCTGGCGAGCAGTACTTC. This codes for CASSPGQGGPGEQYF. The entire variable domain, with the rest obtained from reference TRBV18 and TRBJ2-7, is as follows: NAGVMQNPRHLVRRRGQEARLRCSPMKGHSHVYWYRQLPEEGLKFMVYLQKENIIDESGMPKERFSAEFPKEGPSILRIQQVVRGDSAAYFCASSPGQGGPGEQYFGPGTRLTVT.

This clonotype was seen ten or more times. This chain uses TRBV11-2 with TRBJ1-5; no definite D call. The V end was cut by 6 bases, the J end by 3 bases, with 15 bases between. CDR3 length equals 15 residues. In germline, CDR1 is SGHAT, CDR2 FQNNGV. CDR3: CASSSGGSPNQPQHF. The CDR3, as DNA: TGTGCCAGCAGTTCAGGCGGAAGCCCCAATCAGCCCCAGCATTTT.

This clonotype has a handful of counts. The chain links TRBV7-6 to TRBJ2-2; D not resolved. V was clipped by 8 bases and J by 7 bases, with 8 bases between them. Germline V lookup: CDR1 SGHVS, CDR2 FNYEAQ. The CDR3 is 11 amino acids. The CDR3 DNA follows: TGTGCCAGCGGAAATTACGGGGAGCTGTTTTTT. It yields the protein CASGNYGELFF.

This clonotype has a handful of counts. The chain is built from TRBV5-1 and TRBJ2-5, with 7 bases that match TRBD1. Trimming at V came to 4 bases and at J to 5 bases, leaving 8 bases not matched to a gene. This CDR3 has 14 residues. From germline, CDR1 is SGHRS and CDR2 YFSETQ. The CDR3 here is CASSRTDRVETQYF. CDR3 bases: TGCGCCAGCAGCAGAACCGACAGGGTTGAGACCCAGTACTTC.